A selection of T cell receptor beta chains follows, all from one sample in a study of control samples from healthy donors and cancer patients. Sequencing used immunoSEQ multiplex PCR; TCRdb keeps in-frame clones, though not all of them. The sample holds fewer than 200,000 clones, roughly 88% seen once. The specimen sequenced was blood. These receptors were collected from a young woman in good health. The CDR3 runs from the conserved cysteine through the conserved F or W. Each record gives: CDR3 DNA, CDR3 protein, J gene, D gene, V gene, CDR3 length, clone size. D genes are given only for firm matches. The listing skips clone size in some rows; elsewhere it reads once, few, many or a size class.

DNA: TGTGCCAGCAGCGGGGACACGGGGGGGGCCTACAATGAGCAGTTCTTC; CDR3: CASSGDTGGAYNEQFF; J: TRBJ2-1; D: TRBD2; V: TRBV5-6; length: 16; size: .
DNA: TGTGCCTGGAGTGGGGGTCCGGGGACCCAGTACTTC; CDR3: CAWSGGPGTQYF; J: TRBJ2-5; D: .; V: TRBV30; length: 12; size: .
DNA: TGTGCCATCAAGGGAAACAGGGAAACCGGGGAGCTGTTTTTT; CDR3: CAIKGNRETGELFF; J: TRBJ2-2; D: .; V: TRBV10-3; length: 14; size: .
DNA: TGTGCCATCACTACCAAGCGGGACAGGGGTGGAAACACCATATATTTT; CDR3: CAITTKRDRGGNTIYF; J: TRBJ1-3; D: TRBD1; V: TRBV10-3; length: 16; size: many
DNA: TGTGCCAGCAGTGAAACCGCAGTTACTTCGCAGTATTTT; CDR3: CASSETAVTSQYF; J: TRBJ2-3; D: .; V: TRBV6-1; length: 13; size: .
DNA: TGTGCCAGCAGCAAAAGGGAAAGGTTTATAGGAACCGGGGAGCTGTTTTTT; CDR3: CASSKRERFIGTGELFF; J: TRBJ2-2; D: .; V: TRBV21-1; length: 17; size: few
DNA: TGTGCCAGCAGCCAAGCTCCCGGGGGCAATCAGCCCCAGCATTTT; CDR3: CASSQAPGGNQPQHF; J: TRBJ1-5; D: .; V: TRBV5-5; length: 15; size: .
DNA: TGTGCCAGCAGTTTAACTATGAACACTGAAGCTTTCTTT; CDR3: CASSLTMNTEAFF; J: TRBJ1-1; D: .; V: TRBV12-3/TRBV12-4; length: 13; size: .
DNA: TGTGCCAGCAGCAGACAGGCTGACAACTATGGCTACACCTTC; CDR3: CASSRQADNYGYTF; J: TRBJ1-2; D: .; V: TRBV6-5; length: 14; size: .
DNA: TGTGCCAGCAGTGAAGCATCTATCCTGGAGGACACCATATATTTT; CDR3: CASSEASILEDTIYF; J: TRBJ1-3; D: .; V: TRBV6-1; length: 15; size: .
DNA: TGTGCCAGCACCGACAGGGGAGACGTCACTGAAGCTTTCTTT; CDR3: CASTDRGDVTEAFF; J: TRBJ1-1; D: TRBD1; V: TRBV2; length: 14; size: .
DNA: TGTGCCAGCAGCCCTACCACGGGGGGGATGGATACGCAGTATTTT; CDR3: CASSPTTGGMDTQYF; J: TRBJ2-3; D: TRBD2; V: TRBV7-9; length: 15; size: .
DNA: TGCAGTGCTAGACACAGGGAGACCCAGTACTTC; CDR3: CSARHRETQYF; J: TRBJ2-5; D: .; V: TRBV20-1; length: 11; size: .
DNA: TGTGCCAGCAGCCTGCGGGAAAACATTCAGTACTTC; CDR3: CASSLRENIQYF; J: TRBJ2-4; D: .; V: TRBV7-9; length: 12; size: .
DNA: TGTGCCAGCAGTGAAGCGCGAGGGCAGGATCAGCCCCAGCATTTT; CDR3: CASSEARGQDQPQHF; J: TRBJ1-5; D: .; V: TRBV2; length: 15; size: once
DNA: TGTGCCAGCAGCTTAGGACTAGACAGACCTAGCACAGATACGCAGTATTTT; CDR3: CASSLGLDRPSTDTQYF; J: TRBJ2-3; D: .; V: TRBV7-9; length: 17; size: .
DNA: TGTGCCAGCAGTCTTAGCGGGACAGGAGTCGGCTACACCTTC; CDR3: CASSLSGTGVGYTF; J: TRBJ1-2; D: TRBD1; V: TRBV27; length: 14; size: .
DNA: TGTGCCAGCAGTTTGAGGGACGGGGCCCGCGCGGGGGACACTGAAGCTTTCTTT; CDR3: CASSLRDGARAGDTEAFF; J: TRBJ1-1; D: .; V: TRBV28; length: 18; size: .
DNA: TGTGCCAGTAGTATCGGGGCAGGTCGACATGAGCAGTTCTTC; CDR3: CASSIGAGRHEQFF; J: TRBJ2-1; D: .; V: TRBV19; length: 14; size: once
DNA: TGCGCCAGCAGCCAAGATCCCGGGTTCGCAGATACGCAGTATTTT; CDR3: CASSQDPGFADTQYF; J: TRBJ2-3; D: .; V: TRBV4-1; length: 15; size: .
DNA: TGCAGCGTGTGGGGCGGGGGAGGTAGCACAGATACGCAGTATTTT; CDR3: CSVWGGGGSTDTQYF; J: TRBJ2-3; D: TRBD2; V: TRBV29-1; length: 15; size: .
DNA: TGTGCCAGCAGTTACTCGAACAGGAATTACGAGCAGTACTTC; CDR3: CASSYSNRNYEQYF; J: TRBJ2-7; D: .; V: TRBV6-5; length: 14; size: .
DNA: TGCGCCAGCAGCTTGGAAACAGGCACAGATACGCAGTATTTT; CDR3: CASSLETGTDTQYF; J: TRBJ2-3; D: .; V: TRBV5-1; length: 14; size: .
DNA: TGTGCCAGTAGTATAGATCAGGGGGTCTCGGGTGAAGCTTTCTTT; CDR3: CASSIDQGVSGEAFF; J: TRBJ1-1; D: TRBD1; V: TRBV19; length: 15; size: .
DNA: TGTGCCAGCAGGCGACTAGCCACGGGAGCTTCGGGAGAGCAGTACTTC; CDR3: CASRRLATGASGEQYF; J: TRBJ2-7; D: TRBD2; V: TRBV27; length: 16; size: few
DNA: TGCGCCAGCAGAATCATTTCCCAGAACACTGAAGCTTTCTTT; CDR3: CASRIISQNTEAFF; J: TRBJ1-1; D: .; V: TRBV10-2; length: 14; size: .
DNA: TGTGCCAGCAGAACAGGGGTTACTGAAAAACTGTTTTTT; CDR3: CASRTGVTEKLFF; J: TRBJ1-4; D: TRBD1; V: TRBV6-5; length: 13; size: .
DNA: TGCGCCAGCAGCCAGAAACTAGCCTACGAGCAGTACTTC; CDR3: CASSQKLAYEQYF; J: TRBJ2-7; D: .; V: TRBV4-1; length: 13; size: .
DNA: TGTGCCAGCAGGGTGTACCAAGAGACCCAGTACTTC; CDR3: CASRVYQETQYF; J: TRBJ2-5; D: .; V: TRBV2; length: 12; size: once
DNA: TGTGCCAGCAGCCCCTGGGGCGGGGGCGCGACAGATACGCAGTATTTT; CDR3: CASSPWGGGATDTQYF; J: TRBJ2-3; D: .; V: TRBV9; length: 16; size: .
DNA: TGTGCCAGCAGTCCGGGACAGGTTAACTTAGCCAAAAACATTCAGTACTTC; CDR3: CASSPGQVNLAKNIQYF; J: TRBJ2-4; D: TRBD1; V: TRBV28; length: 17; size: .
DNA: TGTGCCAGCAGCCAAGTCCGGGGAGGTGGAATCCTTGGCTACACCTTC; CDR3: CASSQVRGGGILGYTF; J: TRBJ1-2; D: .; V: TRBV14; length: 16; size: .
DNA: TGTGCCAGCAGTAGGGACAGGGCCTACAATGAGCAGTTCTTC; CDR3: CASSRDRAYNEQFF; J: TRBJ2-1; D: TRBD1; V: TRBV2; length: 14; size: .
DNA: TGTGCCAGCAGCGGGAACCTGAAAAGACCGAGCACAGATACGCAGTATTTT; CDR3: CASSGNLKRPSTDTQYF; J: TRBJ2-3; D: .; V: TRBV7-9; length: 17; size: once
DNA: TGTGCCAGCAGCCCCTCCCGAGAGCGGGAGGATAAAGATACGCAGTATTTT; CDR3: CASSPSREREDKDTQYF; J: TRBJ2-3; D: TRBD2; V: TRBV3-1/TRBV3-2; length: 17; size: .
DNA: TGTGCCAGCAGCTTAGCGTCGAGATACGAGCAGTACTTC; CDR3: CASSLASRYEQYF; J: TRBJ2-7; D: .; V: TRBV7-9; length: 13; size: .
DNA: TGCGCCAGCAGCCAAGACTCAGCGGGAGGGCGTGAGCAGTACTTC; CDR3: CASSQDSAGGREQYF; J: TRBJ2-7; D: TRBD2; V: TRBV4-1; length: 15; size: .
DNA: TGTGCCAGCAGCTTAAGGGGACAGGACTTCGCCGGGGAGCTGTTTTTT; CDR3: CASSLRGQDFAGELFF; J: TRBJ2-2; D: TRBD1; V: TRBV7-6; length: 16; size: .
DNA: TGTGCCAGCAGTTATGAAGTAGGGTTCGGGGCCAACGTCCTGACTTTC; CDR3: CASSYEVGFGANVLTF; J: TRBJ2-6; D: .; V: TRBV6-5; length: 16; size: .
DNA: TGTGCCAGCAGCCCTGGACAGTCCTATGGCTACACCTTC; CDR3: CASSPGQSYGYTF; J: TRBJ1-2; D: .; V: TRBV7-9; length: 13; size: .
DNA: TGTGCCAGCAGCCTCGGGGACAGCTCATCCTACGAGCAGTACTTC; CDR3: CASSLGDSSSYEQYF; J: TRBJ2-7; D: TRBD1; V: TRBV3-1/TRBV3-2; length: 15; size: few
DNA: TGTGCCAGCAGCGTCGCGGGACAGGGTACAGGTGAAGCTTTCTTT; CDR3: CASSVAGQGTGEAFF; J: TRBJ1-1; D: TRBD1; V: TRBV9; length: 15; size: .
DNA: TGTGCCAGCGGACATCAGGTTGGATTCACTGAAGCTTTCTTT; CDR3: CASGHQVGFTEAFF; J: TRBJ1-1; D: .; V: TRBV6-5; length: 14; size: .
DNA: TGTGCCAGCAGTCCCCGCGGGGCCATTCAGGGAGACACCATATATTTT; CDR3: CASSPRGAIQGDTIYF; J: TRBJ1-3; D: .; V: TRBV28; length: 16; size: few
DNA: TGTGCCACCCTAGCCAAAAACATTCAGTACTTC; CDR3: CATLAKNIQYF; J: TRBJ2-4; D: .; V: TRBV12-3/TRBV12-4; length: 11; size: .
DNA: TGTGCCACCAGCAGAGCTAGGACACCCTACGAGCAGTACTTC; CDR3: CATSRARTPYEQYF; J: TRBJ2-7; D: .; V: TRBV15; length: 14; size: .
DNA: TGTGCCACCCGGTCTTCCAGGGGAGACACTGAAGCTTTCTTT; CDR3: CATRSSRGDTEAFF; J: TRBJ1-1; D: .; V: TRBV10-3; length: 14; size: .
DNA: TGTGCCAGCAGTGGGGACGGGACAGGATTCCTCTATGGCTACACCTTC; CDR3: CASSGDGTGFLYGYTF; J: TRBJ1-2; D: TRBD1; V: TRBV27; length: 16; size: .
DNA: TGTGCCAGCAGCCTGGGCTACGAGCAGTACTTC; CDR3: CASSLGYEQYF; J: TRBJ2-7; D: .; V: TRBV5-5; length: 11; size: .
DNA: TGTGCCAGCAGCCTGGGGCAGGGCGTTGGAAACACCATATATTTT; CDR3: CASSLGQGVGNTIYF; J: TRBJ1-3; D: .; V: TRBV5-4; length: 15; size: .
DNA: TGTGCCAGCTCACCATTGTCTATGCAGGCCGGGGGAGCCCAGTACTTC; CDR3: CASSPLSMQAGGAQYF; J: TRBJ2-5; D: .; V: TRBV18; length: 16; size: .
DNA: TGTGCCAGCAGCTCGGGGACACCGTTCGGGGGGACCCAGTACTTC; CDR3: CASSSGTPFGGTQYF; J: TRBJ2-5; D: .; V: TRBV5-4; length: 15; size: .
DNA: TGTGCCAGCAGTTACCACAGTAGCGGGAGCGCAGATACGCAGTATTTT; CDR3: CASSYHSSGSADTQYF; J: TRBJ2-3; D: TRBD2; V: TRBV6-5; length: 16; size: .
DNA: TGCAGCGTGGCGGGGCCCAACTATGGCTACACCTTC; CDR3: CSVAGPNYGYTF; J: TRBJ1-2; D: .; V: TRBV29-1; length: 12; size: .
DNA: TGTGCCAGCAGCTTAGATTCGCCCAATGAGCAGTTCTTC; CDR3: CASSLDSPNEQFF; J: TRBJ2-1; D: .; V: TRBV7-9; length: 13; size: once
DNA: TGTGCCAGCAGCCTTAACAGGGAACAGCCCCAGCATTTT; CDR3: CASSLNREQPQHF; J: TRBJ1-5; D: .; V: TRBV6-6; length: 13; size: .
DNA: TGTGCCAGCGCCCGCGACGACTCTGGAAACACCATATATTTT; CDR3: CASARDDSGNTIYF; J: TRBJ1-3; D: .; V: TRBV6-5; length: 14; size: .
DNA: TGTGCCAGCAGCTTGGCCCGGACACCTTTCACCGGGGAGCTGTTTTTT; CDR3: CASSLARTPFTGELFF; J: TRBJ2-2; D: .; V: TRBV5-6; length: 16; size: .
DNA: TGCAGTGCTAGTCTCGGACCACCCTACGAGCAGTACTTC; CDR3: CSASLGPPYEQYF; J: TRBJ2-7; D: .; V: TRBV20-1; length: 13; size: .